This T cell receptor (beta chain) was obtained from a study of monozygotic twins with inflammatory bowel disease (dated by TCRdb to between 2018 and 2020). Regarding the study in general: A total of approximately 28 monozygotic twin pairs were included in the full study, comprising nine German pairs (four IBD-concordant, five IBD-discordant) and 19 IBD-discordant Danish pairs. Each individual had, on average, about 151 000 unique TCRalpha sequences and 181 000 unique TCRbeta sequences available for analysis. The search for disease-associated traits relied mainly on comparing, within discordant pairs, IBD patients with their genetically identical healthy co-twins. Summary of the overall study and its limitations: Distinction between different T cell subtypes could not be achieved in the analysis. The results gave no support for a single strong signal or clonotype linked to IBD. IBD patients had lower TCRbeta repertoire diversity, measured by the inverse Simpson index, than their healthy co-twins. Because patients were on differing immunosuppressive treatments, the repertoires may have picked up extra background noise and inter-individual variability. Compared with healthy twins, IBD patients had fewer clonotypes in common with other individuals, a difference most pronounced in patients showing signs of disease activity. Concordant and discordant twins showed no difference in repertoire similarity, possibly because of limited statistical power.

As encoded in the germline V gene (reference sequence), CDR1 is SEHNR while CDR2 is FQNEAQ. The CDR3 holds 14 amino acids from the cysteine to the phenylalanine. No DNA was logged. The library was prepared using 5' RACE. Each TCR library was prepared from 3,000 to 4,000 ng of total RNA. For each sample, cDNA synthesis with SMARTScribe reverse transcriptase was split into eight separate reactions. During cDNA synthesis, template switching introduced unique molecular identifiers that contained a 6-nucleotide sample barcode. TCRalpha and TCRbeta cDNA was amplified by two nested PCRs of about 15 and 9 cycles, with bead purification after each PCR. Before amplification, the cDNA was treated with uracil DNA-glycosylase and purified using the QIAquick PCR purification kit. The second PCR added Illumina TruSeq-compatible adapters along with sample-specific barcodes. Library quality and concentration were checked on TapeStation and Qubit, and libraries were pooled at around 5 ng each. The pooled libraries were sequenced with 2 x 100 bp reads and custom sequencing primers on an Illumina HiSeq2500 single-index Rapid Run. Per the authors' processing: MiGEC version 1.2.6 was used for UMI-based consensus assembly, which corrected PCR and sequencing errors. MiXCR version 2.1.1 was used to carry out V(D)J alignment, clonotype assembly and CDR3 extraction. To normalise gene usage, clonotype sharing and MAIT/NKT TCR abundance, the top 1000, 10 000 and 20 000 clonotypes in each sample were analysed. Diversity was computed as the inverse Simpson index with the vegan R package after downsampling to 27 000 UMIs. Paired Mann-Whitney U tests were applied to discordant twin pairs, with Benjamini-Hochberg correction for multiple testing. Reprocessed by TCRdb, the reads give a single entry per CDR3 protein sequence, without DNA. These V and J calls derive from TCRdb rather than the authors' analysis. The sample table records roughly 300,000 distinct CDR3 sequences. The ten largest clones capture roughly 5.3% of the sample.

From each donor, a 2.5 ml peripheral blood sample was drawn into PAXgene tubes and stored at -80 degrees C. Without T cell sorting, total RNA was isolated from whole blood using the PAXgene blood miRNA kit on an automated QIAcube. Peripheral blood from monozygotic twin pairs concordant or discordant for inflammatory bowel disease was subjected to deep TCRalpha and TCRbeta repertoire profiling with unique molecular barcoding. Smoking habits were recorded for all twin pairs, with individuals classified as current, former or never smokers. As regards this clonotype: Its binding antigen is unknown.

Sequenced input: blood. The V gene is TRBV7-9 and the J gene is TRBJ2-7; TCRdb returns TRBD1, unconfirmable since there is no DNA. This clonotype originated in a human donor with ulcerative colitis or Crohn's disease, or a healthy co-twin of an affected twin (not recorded which). The CDR3 region: CASRGWDRGYEQYF.